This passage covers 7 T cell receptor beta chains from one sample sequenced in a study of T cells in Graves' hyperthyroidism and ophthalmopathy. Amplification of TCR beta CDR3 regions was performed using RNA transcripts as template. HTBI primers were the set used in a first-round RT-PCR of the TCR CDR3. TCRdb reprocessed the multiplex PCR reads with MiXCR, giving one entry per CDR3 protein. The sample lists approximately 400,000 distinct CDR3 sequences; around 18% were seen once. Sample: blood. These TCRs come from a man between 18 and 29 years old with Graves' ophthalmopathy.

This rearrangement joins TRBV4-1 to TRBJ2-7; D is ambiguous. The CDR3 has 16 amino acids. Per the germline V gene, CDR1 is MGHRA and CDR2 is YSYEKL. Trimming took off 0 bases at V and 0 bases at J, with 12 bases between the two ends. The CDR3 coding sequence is TGCGCCAGCAGCCAAGATCCGAAACCGAGCTCCTACGAGCAGTACTTC. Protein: CASSQDPKPSSYEQYF.

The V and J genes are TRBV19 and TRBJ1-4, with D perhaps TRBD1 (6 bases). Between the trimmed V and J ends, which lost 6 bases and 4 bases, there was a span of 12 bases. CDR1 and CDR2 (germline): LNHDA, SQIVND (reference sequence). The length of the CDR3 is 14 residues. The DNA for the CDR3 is TGTGCCAGTAGCGATACAGGGCGTAATGAAAAACTGTTTTTT. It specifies CASSDTGRNEKLFF.

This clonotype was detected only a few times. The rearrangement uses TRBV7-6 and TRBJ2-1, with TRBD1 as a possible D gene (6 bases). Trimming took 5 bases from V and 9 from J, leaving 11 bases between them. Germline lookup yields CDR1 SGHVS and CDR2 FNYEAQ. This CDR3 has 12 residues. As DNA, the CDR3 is TGTGCCAGCAGCCACAGGGCCGGTGAGCAGTTCTTC. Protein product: CASSHRAGEQFF. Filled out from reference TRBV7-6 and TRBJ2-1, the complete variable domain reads GAGVSQSPRYKVTKRGQDVALRCDPISGHVSLYWYRQALGQGPEFLTYFNYEAQQDKSGLPNDRFSAERPEGSISTLTIQRTEQRDSAMYRCASSHRAGEQFFGPGTRLTVL.

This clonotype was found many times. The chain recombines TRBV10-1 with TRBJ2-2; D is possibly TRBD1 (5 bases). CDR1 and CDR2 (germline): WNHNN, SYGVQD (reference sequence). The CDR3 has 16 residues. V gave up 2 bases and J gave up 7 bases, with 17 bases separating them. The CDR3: CASSEATREKGGELFF. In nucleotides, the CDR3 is TGCGCCAGCAGTGAGGCGACCAGGGAAAAGGGCGGGGAGCTGTTTTTT.

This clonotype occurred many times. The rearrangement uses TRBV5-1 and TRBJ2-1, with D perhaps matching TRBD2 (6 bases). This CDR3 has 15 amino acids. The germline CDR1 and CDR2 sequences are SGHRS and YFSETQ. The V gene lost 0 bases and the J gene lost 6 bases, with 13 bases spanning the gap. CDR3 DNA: TGCGCCAGCAGCTTGGGGGCCGGGGAGGTCAATGAGCAGTTCTTC. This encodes CASSLGAGEVNEQFF.

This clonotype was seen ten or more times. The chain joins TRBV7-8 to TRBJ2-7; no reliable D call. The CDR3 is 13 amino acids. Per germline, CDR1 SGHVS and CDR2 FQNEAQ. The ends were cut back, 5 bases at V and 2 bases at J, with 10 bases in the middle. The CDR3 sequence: CASSPGRAYEQYF. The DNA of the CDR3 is TGTGCCAGCAGCCCAGGACGGGCCTACGAGCAGTACTTC.

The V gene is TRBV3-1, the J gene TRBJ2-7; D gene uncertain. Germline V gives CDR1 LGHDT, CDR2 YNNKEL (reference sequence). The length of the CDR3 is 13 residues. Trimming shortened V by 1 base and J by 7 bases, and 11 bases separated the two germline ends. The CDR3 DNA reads TGTGCCAGCAGCCAAGTACGAGCGCATGAGCAGTACTTC. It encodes CASSQVRAHEQYF.